Presented here are 20 T cell receptor beta chains from one specimen sequenced in a study of T-cell memory formation after mild COVID-19. TCRdb re-derived calls from the 5' RACE reads in MiXCR, one entry per CDR3 protein. This sample has about 29,000 distinct CDR3 sequences, with less than 15% found just once. Material for sequencing was PBMCs or a T cell subset sorted from them (not recorded which). These receptors were collected from an adult woman who had mild COVID-19 (a few samples of this study predate the infection). Cell type and time point are not known.

This clonotype was detected many times. The gene calls are TRBV20-1 and TRBJ2-7; TRBD1 might be the D (6 bases). CDR3 length equals 14 residues. Germline CDR1 is DFQATT and CDR2 is SNEGSKA (reference sequence). V was cut by 5 bases and J by 0 bases, with 14 bases left in between. Written as DNA, the CDR3 is TGCAGTGCTGAAAGGGACACAAACTCCTACGAGCAGTACTTC. Its protein product is CSAERDTNSYEQYF.

This clonotype was found many times. V gene TRBV5-1 combines with J gene TRBJ2-5; 7 bases are shared with TRBD1. Germline V CDR1 and CDR2: SGHRS, YFSETQ. The CDR3 loop spans 16 amino acids. J was trimmed by 1 base and V by 6 bases; bases with no gene match: 12. The CDR3, as DNA: TGCGCCAGCAACGAGGGGGCCTTCTATGTCCAAGAGACCCAGTACTTC. This translates into CASNEGAFYVQETQYF.

Many counts were recorded for this clonotype. The V gene is TRBV18, the J gene TRBJ1-1; D is unresolved. The CDR3 totals 14 residues. Germline CDR1 and CDR2: KGHSH and LQKENI. V was pared by 2 bases and J by 3 bases, with 10 bases between. CDR3: CASSPGSLYTEAFF. As DNA, the CDR3 is TGTGCCAGCTCACCAGGCAGTCTATACACTGAAGCTTTCTTT. The variable domain in full, completed from reference TRBV18 and TRBJ1-1, reads NAGVMQNPRHLVRRRGQEARLRCSPMKGHSHVYWYRQLPEEGLKFMVYLQKENIIDESGMPKERFSAEFPKEGPSILRIQQVVRGDSAAYFCASSPGSLYTEAFFGQGTRLTVV.

This clonotype showed up many times. One junction end does not reproduce the germline sequence, and a read error may be involved. The V and J genes are TRBV7-9 and TRBJ2-2; the match to TRBD2 covers 9 bases. This CDR3 spans 17 amino acids. The germline CDR1 and CDR2 sequences are SEHNR and FQNEAQ (reference sequence). CDR3 bases: TGTGCCAGCAGCTTAGGACTGCTAGCGGGGAACACCGTGGAGCTGTTTTTT. Protein product: CASSLGLLAGNTVELFF.

This clonotype has a count of ten or more. This chain uses TRBV23-1 with TRBJ2-5; D may be TRBD2 (6 bases). TRBV23-1 is classed as an ORF, of uncertain function. CDR3 length: 16 residues. Trimming removed 4 bases from V and 5 bases from J, with 20 bases in between. CDR3 sequence reads: CASSRRQRGSWETQYF. In DNA form, the CDR3 reads TGCGCCAGCAGTCGAAGACAACGGGGGAGCTGGGAGACCCAGTACTTC.

This rearrangement joins TRBV20-1 to TRBJ2-7, with unresolved D. Germline V gene data show CDR1 as DFQATT and CDR2 as SNEGSKA (reference sequence). V was shortened by 6 bases and J by 0 bases, with 12 bases between the two germline ends. The CDR3 totals 13 residues. The CDR3 spells CSASRTTSYEQYF. The CDR3 bases are TGCAGTGCATCGAGGACCACCTCCTACGAGCAGTACTTC.

This sequence joins TRBV12-2 and TRBJ2-2; no DNA check was done on the table's D call, TRBD1. TRBV12-2 is described as a pseudogene. This CDR3 is 16 amino acids long. CDR3 sequence: CASRLTGRDPRRELFF. The CDR3 coding sequence is TGTGCAAGTCGCTTAACCGGCCGGGACCCCCGGCGGGAGCTGTTTTTT.

This clonotype was seen at least ten times. The rearrangement uses TRBV12-3 or TRBV12-4 and TRBJ2-2; possible D gene TRBD2, 6 bases. The CDR3 is made up of 14 amino acids. The ends were cut back, 7 bases at V and 2 bases at J, with 11 bases in the middle. The chain's CDR3 is CASTRGLNTGELFF. CDR3 DNA sequence: TGTGCCAGCACAAGGGGACTTAACACCGGGGAGCTGTTTTTT.

This clonotype was observed a handful of times. The chain joins TRBV2 to TRBJ2-2; D may be TRBD1 or TRBD2 (5 bases each). The ends were cut back, 4 bases at V and 2 bases at J, with 20 bases in the middle. There are 18 residues in the CDR3. CDR1 is SNHLY and CDR2 is FYNNEI in the germline V gene. The CDR3 nucleotides read TGTGCCAGCAGTGTACTGGGACGGATCACATTTAACACCGGGGAGCTGTTTTTT. Its protein is CASSVLGRITFNTGELFF.

This clonotype showed up many times. The rearrangement uses TRBV29-1 and TRBJ2-1, with 7 positions matching TRBD2. The V segment lost 8 bases and the J segment 0 bases; nucleotides outside the gene matches: 13. The CDR3 spans 16 residues. Looked up from germline, CDR1 is SQVTM and CDR2 is ANQGSEA. Written as DNA, the CDR3 is TGCAGCCTTCGTTCGTGGGGAGGGCTCTCCTACAATGAGCAGTTCTTC. Protein: CSLRSWGGLSYNEQFF.

Ten or more counts support this clonotype. This chain uses TRBV12-5 with TRBJ1-1, with D uncertain. CDR3 size: 11 residues. V lost 7 bases and J 10 bases, leaving 13 bases between the germline ends. Germline CDR1 reads LGHNT; CDR2 reads FRNRAP. CDR3 in DNA: TGTGCTAGTGCCCTGAACTTTGGAGCTTTCTTT. This encodes CASALNFGAFF.

This clonotype qualifies as medium-sized (0.01 to 0.1%). The chain is built from TRBV10-3 and TRBJ2-7; 8 positions match TRBD2. The germline CDR1 and CDR2 sequences are ENHRY and SYGVKD. This CDR3 has 14 residues. Trimming took 6 bases from V and 6 from J; bases not matched to a gene: 10. The CDR3 sequence is CAISPAGGRLEQYF. The DNA of the CDR3 is TGTGCCATCAGCCCCGCGGGGGGCCGCCTCGAGCAGTACTTC.

This clonotype was counted at least ten times. The chain couples TRBV12-3 or TRBV12-4 to TRBJ2-2; 7 nucleotides match TRBD1. V shed 6 bases and J 0 bases; nucleotides not matched to a gene: 4. There are 15 residues in the CDR3. CDR3 protein: CASRPGTANTGELFF. CDR3 nucleotides: TGTGCCAGCAGACCCGGGACAGCGAACACCGGGGAGCTGTTTTTT.

This clonotype has ten or more counts. The chain combines TRBV2 with TRBJ2-3, with D maybe TRBD2 (5 bases). CDR1 is SNHLY, CDR2 FYNNEI, per germline. The CDR3 has 13 amino acids. Deletions cut 4 bases from V and 1 base from J, with 6 bases between. This chain's CDR3 is CASSVEGTDTQYF. The CDR3 DNA follows: TGTGCCAGCAGTGTGGAGGGCACAGATACGCAGTATTTT.

Many counts were recorded for this clonotype. The V and J genes are TRBV15 and TRBJ1-1; a possible D gene is TRBD1 (5 bases). V was trimmed by 2 bases and J by 5 bases, leaving 9 bases between them. The CDR3 extends over 13 amino acids. The germline V gene encodes CDR1 LNHNV and CDR2 YYDKDF (reference sequence). CDR3 coding DNA: TGTGCCACCAGCAGACGGGGGGGGACTGAAGCTTTCTTT. Amino acids: CATSRRGGTEAFF.

This clonotype has at least ten counts. The chain carries TRBV7-6 and TRBJ2-7; 10 nucleotides agree with TRBD2. The CDR3 is 16 amino acids. The trim removed 5 bases at V and 2 bases at J, leaving 9 bases unmatched. The germline gives CDR1 SGHVS, CDR2 FNYEAQ. The CDR3, as DNA: TGTGCCAGCAGCCCTCGGCGAGCGGGAGGGGCCTACGAGCAGTACTTC. It yields the protein CASSPRRAGGAYEQYF.

There are a few counts of this clonotype. The chain uses TRBV14 and TRBJ2-1; 12 positions agree with TRBD2. The V segment lost 5 bases and the J segment 5 bases; nucleotides outside the gene matches: 10. CDR3 length: 17 amino acids. Germline-derived CDR1 and CDR2 are SGHDN and FVKESK. The CDR3 DNA reads TGTGCCAGCAGCACGACTAGCGGGGGTAGTGGGAACAATGAGCAGTTCTTC. This sequence encodes CASSTTSGGSGNNEQFF. The full variable domain, in which reference TRBV14 and TRBJ2-1 provide the parts outside the CDR3, is EAGVTQFPSHSVIEKGQTVTLRCDPISGHDNLYWYRRVMGKEIKFLLHFVKESKQDESGMPNNRFLAERTGGTYSTLKVQPAELEDSGVYFCASSTTSGGSGNNEQFFGPGTRLTVL.

This clonotype was detected many times. Here the CDR3 DNA reads TGTGCCAGCAGTTACTCGCGGGAGACAGGACAAAACACTGAAGCTTTCTTT. This codes for CASSYSRETGQNTEAFF. The chain carries TRBV6-6 and TRBJ1-1; tentatively, D is TRBD1 (6 bases). Germline V CDR1 and CDR2: MNHNY, SVGAGI (reference sequence). The germline V and J ends were trimmed by 0 bases and 2 bases, with 16 bases remaining between them. This CDR3 has 17 residues.

This clonotype showed up many times. The V gene is TRBV5-6, the J gene TRBJ2-7; 10 nucleotides line up with TRBD2. Trimming took 4 bases from V and 6 from J; bases not matched to a gene: 13. Germline-derived CDR1 and CDR2 are SGHDT and YYEEEE. The CDR3 runs to 16 residues. CDR3 residues: CASSQLGLAVQGEQYF. DNA for the CDR3: TGTGCCAGCAGCCAACTTGGACTAGCGGTCCAGGGCGAGCAGTACTTC. Full variable domain (rest looked up from reference TRBV5-6 and TRBJ2-7): DAGVTQSPTHLIKTRGQQVTLRCSPKSGHDTVSWYQQALGQGPQFIFQYYEEEERQRGNFPDRFSGHQFPNYSSELNVNALLLGDSALYLCASSQLGLAVQGEQYFGPGTRLTVT.

Many counts were recorded for this clonotype. This chain links TRBV6-2 or TRBV6-3 with TRBJ2-1; D may be TRBD2 (6 bases). Germline V gene sequence: CDR1 MNHEY, CDR2 SVGEGT. This CDR3 is built from 14 residues. V was clipped by 7 bases and J by 1 base, with 11 bases between them. The DNA of the CDR3 is TGTGCCAGCAACATAGCGGAATCCTACAATGAGCAGTTCTTC. Amino acid sequence: CASNIAESYNEQFF.